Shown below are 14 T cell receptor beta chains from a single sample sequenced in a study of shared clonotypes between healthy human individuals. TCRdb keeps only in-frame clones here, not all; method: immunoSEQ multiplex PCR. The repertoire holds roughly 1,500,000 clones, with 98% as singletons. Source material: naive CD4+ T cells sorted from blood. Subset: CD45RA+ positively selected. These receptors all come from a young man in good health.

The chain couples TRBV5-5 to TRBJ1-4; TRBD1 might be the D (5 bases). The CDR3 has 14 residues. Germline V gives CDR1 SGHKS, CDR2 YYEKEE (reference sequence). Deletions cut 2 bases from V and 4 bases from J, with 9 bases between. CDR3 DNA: TGTGCCAGCAGCTTAGGGGAAGTTAATGAAAAACTGTTTTTT. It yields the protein CASSLGEVNEKLFF.

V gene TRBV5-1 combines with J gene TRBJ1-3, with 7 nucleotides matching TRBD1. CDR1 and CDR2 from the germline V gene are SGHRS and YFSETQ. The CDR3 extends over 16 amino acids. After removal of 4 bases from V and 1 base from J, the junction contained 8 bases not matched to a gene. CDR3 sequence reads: CASSLSGGPSGNTIYF. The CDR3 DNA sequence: TGCGCCAGCAGCCTTTCAGGGGGACCGTCTGGAAACACCATATATTTT.

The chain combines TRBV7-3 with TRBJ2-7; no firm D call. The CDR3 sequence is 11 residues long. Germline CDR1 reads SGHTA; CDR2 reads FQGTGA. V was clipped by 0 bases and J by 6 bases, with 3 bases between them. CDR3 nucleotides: TGTGCCAGCAGCTTAACGAGCGAGCAGTACTTC. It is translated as CASSLTSEQYF.

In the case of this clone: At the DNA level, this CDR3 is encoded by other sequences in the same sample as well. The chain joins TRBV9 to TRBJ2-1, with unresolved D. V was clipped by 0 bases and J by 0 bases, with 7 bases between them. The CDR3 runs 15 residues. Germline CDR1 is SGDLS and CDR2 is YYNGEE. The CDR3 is CASSVGFPSYNEQFF. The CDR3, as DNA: TGTGCCAGCAGCGTAGGCTTTCCCTCCTACAATGAGCAGTTCTTC.

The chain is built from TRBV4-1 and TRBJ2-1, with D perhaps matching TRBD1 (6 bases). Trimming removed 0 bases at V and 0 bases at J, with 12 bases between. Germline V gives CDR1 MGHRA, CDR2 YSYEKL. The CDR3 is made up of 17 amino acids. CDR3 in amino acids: CASSQDGRTASYNEQFF. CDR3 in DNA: TGCGCCAGCAGCCAAGATGGAAGGACAGCCTCCTACAATGAGCAGTTCTTC.

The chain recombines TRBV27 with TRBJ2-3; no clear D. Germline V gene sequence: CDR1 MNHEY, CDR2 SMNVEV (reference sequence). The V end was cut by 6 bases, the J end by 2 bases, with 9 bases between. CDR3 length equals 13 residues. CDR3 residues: CASRQDITDTQYF. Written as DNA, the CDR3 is TGTGCCAGCAGACAAGATATCACAGATACGCAGTATTTT.

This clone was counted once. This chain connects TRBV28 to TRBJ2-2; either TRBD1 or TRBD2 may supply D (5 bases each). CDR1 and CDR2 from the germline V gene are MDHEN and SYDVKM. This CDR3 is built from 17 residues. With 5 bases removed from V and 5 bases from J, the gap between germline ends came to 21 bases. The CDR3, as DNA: TGTGCCAGCAGTGGGGCCTGGGGGTTAGCGACTACCGGGGAGCTGTTTTTT. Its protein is CASSGAWGLATTGELFF.

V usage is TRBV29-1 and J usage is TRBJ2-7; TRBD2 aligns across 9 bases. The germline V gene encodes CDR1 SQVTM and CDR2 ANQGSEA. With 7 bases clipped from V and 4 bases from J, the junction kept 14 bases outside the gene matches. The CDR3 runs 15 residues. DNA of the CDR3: TGCAGCGCCCAAGCGGTAGCGGGAGTCGGGTACGAGCAGTACTTC. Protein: CSAQAVAGVGYEQYF.

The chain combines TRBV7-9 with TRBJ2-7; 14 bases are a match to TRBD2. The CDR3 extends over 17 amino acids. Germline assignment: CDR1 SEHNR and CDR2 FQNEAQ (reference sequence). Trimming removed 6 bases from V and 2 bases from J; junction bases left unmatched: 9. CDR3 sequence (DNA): TGTGCCAGCAGTTCCCCCGGGACTAGCGGGGGAACCTACGAGCAGTACTTC. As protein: CASSSPGTSGGTYEQYF.

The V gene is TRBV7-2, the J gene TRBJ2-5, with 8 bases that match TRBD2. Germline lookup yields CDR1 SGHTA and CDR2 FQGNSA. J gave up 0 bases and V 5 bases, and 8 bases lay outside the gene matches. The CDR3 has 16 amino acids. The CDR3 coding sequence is TGTGCCAGCAGCCAAGGGGTAGCGGGAAACCAAGAGACCCAGTACTTC. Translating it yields CASSQGVAGNQETQYF.

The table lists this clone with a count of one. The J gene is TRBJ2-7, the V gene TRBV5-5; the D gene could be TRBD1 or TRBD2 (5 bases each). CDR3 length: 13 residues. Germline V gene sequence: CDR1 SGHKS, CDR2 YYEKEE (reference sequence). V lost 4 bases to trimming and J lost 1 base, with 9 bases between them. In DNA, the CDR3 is TGTGCCAGCAGCATGGGACGGTCCTACGAGCAGTACTTC. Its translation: CASSMGRSYEQYF.

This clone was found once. CDR3: CASSYRGAPGNTIYF. The DNA for the CDR3 is TGTGCCAGCAGTTACAGGGGGGCGCCTGGAAACACCATATATTTT. The V and J genes are TRBV6-5 and TRBJ1-3; tentative D call: TRBD1 (6 bases). Germline loops: CDR1 MNHEY, CDR2 SVGAGI. This CDR3 spans 15 amino acids. V was trimmed by 2 bases and J by 2 bases, leaving 10 bases between them.

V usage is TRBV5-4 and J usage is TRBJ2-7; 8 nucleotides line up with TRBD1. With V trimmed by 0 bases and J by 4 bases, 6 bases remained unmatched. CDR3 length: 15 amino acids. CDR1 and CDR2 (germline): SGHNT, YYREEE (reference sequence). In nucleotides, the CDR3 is TGTGCCAGCAGCTTGGAGTGGACAGGGAAGTACGAGCAGTACTTC. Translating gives CASSLEWTGKYEQYF.

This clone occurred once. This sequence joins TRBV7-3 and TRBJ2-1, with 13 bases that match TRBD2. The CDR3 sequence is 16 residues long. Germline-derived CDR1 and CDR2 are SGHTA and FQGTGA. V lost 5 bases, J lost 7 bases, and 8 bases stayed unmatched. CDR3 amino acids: CASSPRTSGGINEQFF. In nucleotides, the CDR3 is TGTGCCAGCAGCCCCCGGACTAGCGGGGGTATTAATGAGCAGTTCTTC.